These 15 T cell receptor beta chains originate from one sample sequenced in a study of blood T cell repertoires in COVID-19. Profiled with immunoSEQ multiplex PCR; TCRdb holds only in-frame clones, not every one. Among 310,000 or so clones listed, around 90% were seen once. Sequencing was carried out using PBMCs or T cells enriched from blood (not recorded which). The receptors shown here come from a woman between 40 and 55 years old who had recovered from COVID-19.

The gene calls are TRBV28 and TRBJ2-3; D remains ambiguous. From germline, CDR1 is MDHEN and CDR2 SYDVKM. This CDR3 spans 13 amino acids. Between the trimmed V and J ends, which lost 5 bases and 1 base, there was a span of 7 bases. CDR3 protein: CASSRSGTDTQYF. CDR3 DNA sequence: TGTGCCAGCAGTCGTTCGGGCACAGATACGCAGTATTTT.

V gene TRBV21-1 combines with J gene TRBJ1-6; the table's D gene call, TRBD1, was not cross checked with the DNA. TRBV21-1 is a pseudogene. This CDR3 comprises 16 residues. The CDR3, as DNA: TGTGCCAGCAGCAAAGTTCAGGGGGCGCTAGGTTCACCCCTCCACTTT. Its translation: CASSKVQGALGSPLHF.

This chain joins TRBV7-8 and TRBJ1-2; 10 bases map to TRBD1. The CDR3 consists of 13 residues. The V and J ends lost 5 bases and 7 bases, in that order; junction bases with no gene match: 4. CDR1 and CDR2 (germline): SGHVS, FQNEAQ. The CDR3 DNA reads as TGTGCCAGCAGCGCCGGGACAGGGGCTGGCTACACCTTC. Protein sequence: CASSAGTGAGYTF.

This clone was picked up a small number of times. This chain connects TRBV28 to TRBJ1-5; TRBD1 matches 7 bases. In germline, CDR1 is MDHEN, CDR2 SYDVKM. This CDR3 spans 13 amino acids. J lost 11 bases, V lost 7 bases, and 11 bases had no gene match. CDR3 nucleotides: TGTGCCAGCACGGACAGGATCGGGAGAGCCCAGCATTTT. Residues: CASTDRIGRAQHF.

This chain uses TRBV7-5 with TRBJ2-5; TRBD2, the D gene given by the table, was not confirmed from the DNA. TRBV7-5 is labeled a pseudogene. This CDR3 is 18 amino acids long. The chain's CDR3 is CARSPSPGTSGSCETQYF. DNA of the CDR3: TGTGCCAGAAGCCCGAGTCCCGGGACTAGCGGGAGTTGTGAGACCCAGTACTTC.

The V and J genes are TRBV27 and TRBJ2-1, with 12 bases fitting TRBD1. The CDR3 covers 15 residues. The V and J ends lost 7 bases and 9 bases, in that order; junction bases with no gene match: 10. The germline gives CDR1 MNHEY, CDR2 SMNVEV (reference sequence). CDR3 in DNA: TGTGCCAGCAACCCCCGGGACAGGGGGCGAGCTGAGCAGTTCTTC. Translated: CASNPRDRGRAEQFF.

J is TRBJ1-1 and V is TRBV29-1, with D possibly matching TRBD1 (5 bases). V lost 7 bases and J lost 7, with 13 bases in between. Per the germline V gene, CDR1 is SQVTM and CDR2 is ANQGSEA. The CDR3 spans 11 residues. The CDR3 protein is CSGMDMGEAFF. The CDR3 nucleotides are TGCAGCGGAATGGACATGGGTGAAGCTTTCTTT.

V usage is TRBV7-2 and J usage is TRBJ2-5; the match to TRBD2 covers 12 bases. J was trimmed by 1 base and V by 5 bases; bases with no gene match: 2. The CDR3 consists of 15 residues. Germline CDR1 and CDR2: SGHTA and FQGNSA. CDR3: CASSGTSGFQETQYF. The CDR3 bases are TGTGCCAGCAGCGGGACTAGCGGGTTCCAAGAGACCCAGTACTTC. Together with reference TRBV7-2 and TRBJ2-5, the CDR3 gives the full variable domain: GAGVSQSPSNKVTEKGKDVELRCDPISGHTALYWYRQSLGQGLEFLIYFQGNSAPDKSGLPSDRFSAERTGGSVSTLTIQRTQQEDSAVYLCASSGTSGFQETQYFGPGTRLLVL.

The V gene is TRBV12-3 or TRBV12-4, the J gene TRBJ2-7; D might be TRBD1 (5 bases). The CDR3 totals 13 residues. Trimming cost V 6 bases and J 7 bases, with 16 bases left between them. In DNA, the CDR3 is TGTGCCAGCAGCCCCGACAGTTTTCGGGAGCAGTACTTC. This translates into CASSPDSFREQYF.

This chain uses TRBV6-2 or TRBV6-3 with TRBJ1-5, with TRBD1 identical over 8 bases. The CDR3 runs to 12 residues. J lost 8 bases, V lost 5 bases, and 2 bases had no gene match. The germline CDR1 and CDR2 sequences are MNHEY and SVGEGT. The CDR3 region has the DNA TGTGCCAGCAGTGGACAGGGTGAGCCCCAGCATTTT. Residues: CASSGQGEPQHF.

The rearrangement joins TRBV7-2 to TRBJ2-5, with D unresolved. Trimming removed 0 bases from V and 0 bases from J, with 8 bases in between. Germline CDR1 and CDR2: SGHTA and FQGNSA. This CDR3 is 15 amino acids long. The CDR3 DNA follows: TGTGCCAGCAGCTTAGCCCCAGCGTACCAAGAGACCCAGTACTTC. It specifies CASSLAPAYQETQYF.

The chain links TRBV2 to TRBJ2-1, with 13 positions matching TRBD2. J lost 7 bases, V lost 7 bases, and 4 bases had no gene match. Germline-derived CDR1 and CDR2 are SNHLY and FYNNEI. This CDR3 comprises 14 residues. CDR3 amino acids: CASIGLAGANEQFF. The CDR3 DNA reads TGTGCCAGCATTGGACTAGCGGGAGCAAATGAGCAGTTCTTC.

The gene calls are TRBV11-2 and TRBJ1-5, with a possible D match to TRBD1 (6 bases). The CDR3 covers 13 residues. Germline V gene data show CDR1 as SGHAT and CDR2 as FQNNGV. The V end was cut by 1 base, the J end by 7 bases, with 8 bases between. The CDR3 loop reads CASSLGRGQPQHF. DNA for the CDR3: TGTGCCAGCAGCTTAGGCAGGGGCCAGCCCCAGCATTTT.

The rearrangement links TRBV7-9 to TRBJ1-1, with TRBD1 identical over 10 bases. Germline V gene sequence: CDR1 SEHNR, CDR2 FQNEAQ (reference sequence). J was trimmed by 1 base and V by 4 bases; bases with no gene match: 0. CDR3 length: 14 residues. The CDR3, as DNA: TGTGCCAGCAGCTGGGACAGGGGGAACACTGAAGCTTTCTTT. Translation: CASSWDRGNTEAFF.

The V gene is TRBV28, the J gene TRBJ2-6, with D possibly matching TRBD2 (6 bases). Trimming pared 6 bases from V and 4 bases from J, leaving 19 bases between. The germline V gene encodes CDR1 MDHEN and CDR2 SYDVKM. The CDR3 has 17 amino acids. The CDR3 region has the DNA TGTGCCAGCAGACCAAGGAGGGTACGGTTCGGGGCCAACGTCCTGACTTTC. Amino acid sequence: CASRPRRVRFGANVLTF.